This T cell receptor (beta chain) was identified in a study of T cells after yellow fever vaccination. This clonotype was counted ten times or more. Its specificity is not known. In germline, CDR1 is SEHNR, CDR2 FQNEAQ (reference sequence). The V gene lost 5 bases and the J gene lost 2 bases, with 12 bases spanning the gap. This CDR3 comprises 14 residues. A 5'RACE template-switching step, the method used to make TCR cDNA, added a universal primer site and UMIs. TCRdb reprocessed the 5' RACE reads with MiXCR, giving one entry per CDR3 protein. Of about 74,000 distinct CDR3 sequences listed, about 6.6% are singletons. Study conclusions and caveats: When the response was secondary, it was weaker but reached its peak faster, day 5 versus 15. Abundant clonotypes (contaminants from the bulk population) could be present in FACS-sorted repertoires. Among primary-vaccination clones, most reappeared after the booster, at approximately 96% for CD4 and approximately 88% for CD8.

The chain carries TRBV7-9 and TRBJ2-5; unclear D gene. The sequencing here drew on CD8+ T cells sorted from PBMCs, taken 5 days after the first yellow fever vaccination. This receptor was identified in a man in his late teens or twenties who received the YFV17D yellow fever vaccine. CDR3 nucleotide sequence: TGTGCCAGCAGCGGCCCGGTAGTTCAAGAGACCCAGTACTTC. It translates to CASSGPVVQETQYF.